This T cell receptor (beta chain) derives from a study of T cell repertoires in cytomegalovirus infection (dated by TCRdb to about 2019). Turning to the overall study: Because public TCR beta signatures pointed to carriage of CMV infection together with the matching HLA type, the HLA type of each donor mattered for the analysis.

Relative to germline, V is 5 bases shorter and J is 0 bases shorter, with 25 bases between their ends. The germline V gene specifies SGHAT as CDR1 and FQNNGV as CDR2. The CDR3 sequence holds 19 residues, the cysteine and phenylalanine included. Left in the record is the CDR3 DNA by itself, 57 bases read in frame from the first base. As concerns this clonotype: The antigen it binds to is not known. No much larger clone is present one base from it, and per-base qualities are unavailable.

What the work shows at the level of the full study, not this receptor alone: In both this cohort and an independent roughly 400-donor cohort, the cumulative frequency of public TCR beta family members distinguished carriers of CMV infection plus the relevant HLA type. The ex vivo response was dominated by HLA-C-restricted CMV-specific TCR beta clonotypes, which also provided the single most frequent clonotype in two of eight donors.

TCRdb lists the instrument as Illumina HiSeq 1500. TCRdb reprocessing: public reads trimmed at Q25 with fastp, clones called with MiXCR, in-frame beta chains kept. Identical CDR3 protein sequences are pooled into one entry, listed with their most common genes and DNA. A total of 150,000 to 200,000 distinct CDR3 sequences appear in this sample, 13% to 15% of them only once. The top ten hold 25% to 30% of the sample. In this chain, TRBV11-2 is recombined with TRBJ1-1, with TRBD1 as a weak D call on 5 bases. Sample: PBMCs. This TCR was sampled from a human donor in good health (CMV status not recorded). Some clones in this sample may be carry-over from other donors' samples. The DNA sequence is as follows: TGTGCCAGCAGCCAGGGCCGGGTGGACTTCCTCTTCCTGAACACTGAAGCTTTCTTT. Its protein product is CASSQGRVDFLFLNTEAFF.